Listed below are T cell receptor beta chains from one sample, sequenced in a study of blood T cell repertoires in COVID-19. Profiling relied on immunoSEQ multiplex PCR, and the TCRdb table lists in-frame clones only, not all of them. Of more than 200,000 clones in the sample, less than 90% are singletons; the top ten hold around 0.72%. The sequencing input was peripheral blood. These receptors originate from a man aged 40-50 years with acute or convalescent COVID-19. Each CDR3 is given with its conserved first and last residue. The order of the fields is D gene, J gene, V gene, clone size, CDR3 DNA, CDR3 protein. D genes are given only for firm matches. Clone size is shown for a subset of rows, as once, few, many or a class of expanded clone.

NA	TRBJ1-1	TRBV19	NA	TGTGCCAGTAGTATACAGGGTGAAGCTTTCTTT	CASSIQGEAFF
NA	TRBJ1-1	TRBV24-1	NA	TGTGCCACCAGTGAAACAGGGTGGTCAAGGAACACTGAAGCTTTCTTT	CATSETGWSRNTEAFF
TRBD2	TRBJ2-7	TRBV6-1	NA	TGTGCCAGCAGTGTCCTTAGCGGGGGCACCCTCTACGAGCAGTACTTC	CASSVLSGGTLYEQYF
TRBD2	TRBJ2-1	TRBV11-2	NA	TGTGCCAGCAGCCTTCAGCGGGAGGCTGAGCAGTTCTTC	CASSLQREAEQFF
NA	TRBJ1-5	TRBV28	NA	TGTGCCAGCAGCGGTAGCAATCAGCCCCAGCATTTT	CASSGSNQPQHF
TRBD2	TRBJ2-7	TRBV20-1	NA	TGCAGTGCTCGTGGGACTAGCGGGACCTACGAGCAGTACTTC	CSARGTSGTYEQYF
NA	TRBJ2-7	TRBV5-5	few	TGTGCCAGCAGCTTCCCAAGGGGGAGTGTCGGGTACGAGCAGTACTTC	CASSFPRGSVGYEQYF
TRBD1	TRBJ2-1	TRBV14	NA	TGTGCCAGCAGACCGGGACAGGGGGCGCTGAATGAGCAGTTCTTC	CASRPGQGALNEQFF
NA	TRBJ1-1	TRBV7-9	once	TGTGCCAGCAGCCCGACGGGGGGGAACACTGAAGCTTTCTTT	CASSPTGGNTEAFF
TRBD2	TRBJ2-5	TRBV3-1/TRBV3-2	NA	TGTGCCAGCAGCCAAGGGGCGGGGGGTCAAGAGACCCAGTACTTC	CASSQGAGGQETQYF
NA	TRBJ2-3	TRBV9	NA	TGTGCCAGCAGCCCCGGGGTAGGCGGGACAGATACGCAGTATTTT	CASSPGVGGTDTQYF
NA	TRBJ1-1	TRBV12-3/TRBV12-4	once	TGTGCCAGCAGTCCGCGGGGGCGCACTGAAGCTTTCTTT	CASSPRGRTEAFF
TRBD1	TRBJ2-1	TRBV19	NA	TGTGCCAGTAACAGACAGGGTAACCTTTTCGATGAGCAGTTCTTC	CASNRQGNLFDEQFF
TRBD2	TRBJ2-7	TRBV18	NA	TGTGCCAGCTCACCGCCGGGACTAGCGGGGTCCTACGAGCAGTACTTC	CASSPPGLAGSYEQYF
TRBD1	TRBJ2-5	TRBV28	NA	TGTGCCAGCAGTTTAGTAGGGACAGGGGGAGAGACCCAGTACTTC	CASSLVGTGGETQYF
TRBD1	TRBJ1-1	TRBV6-5	NA	TGTGCCAGCAGTTACTCACAGGGGGCTTACACTGAAGCTTTCTTT	CASSYSQGAYTEAFF
NA	TRBJ1-3	TRBV4-2	NA	TGTGCCAGCAGCCAAGAGATGGGCAGGGGCGGATTGGGGGGAAACACCATATATTTT	CASSQEMGRGGLGGNTIYF
TRBD2	TRBJ2-3	TRBV5-1	few	TGCGCCAGCAGCGGGGGACTAGCTTCTAGCACAGATACGCAGTATTTT	CASSGGLASSTDTQYF
NA	TRBJ2-1	TRBV27	once	TGTGCCAGCAGTTACGGGTTCTCCTACAATGAGCAGTTCTTC	CASSYGFSYNEQFF
TRBD2	TRBJ2-5	TRBV27	NA	TGTGCCAGCAGTTTACTGGGTAGCGGGGCAGAGACCCAGTACTTC	CASSLLGSGAETQYF
TRBD1	TRBJ2-4	TRBV6-2/TRBV6-3	NA	TGTGCCAGCAGTTACGGTGTACAGGGGGACATTCAGTACTTC	CASSYGVQGDIQYF
NA	TRBJ1-2	TRBV28	NA	TGTGCCAGCAGTCTCACGATTATGGATTGGGCCTATGGCTACACCTTC	CASSLTIMDWAYGYTF
NA	TRBJ2-1	TRBV30	NA	TGTGCCTGGAGCCCCTTCGGGGAGCAGTTCTTC	CAWSPFGEQFF
TRBD2	TRBJ2-7	TRBV19	NA	TGTGCCAGTAGTATCCGGACTGGACTAGCGGGATCCGACTCCTACGAGCAGTACTTC	CASSIRTGLAGSDSYEQYF
TRBD2	TRBJ2-1	TRBV7-9	NA	TGTGCCAGCGTCCGGCGGGAGGTATCCTACAATGAGCAGTTCTTC	CASVRREVSYNEQFF
TRBD2	TRBJ2-1	TRBV7-2	NA	TGTGCCAGCAGCTTAGCCGGAGCGGGAGGATACAATGAGCAGTTCTTC	CASSLAGAGGYNEQFF
TRBD1	TRBJ1-3	TRBV30	few	TGTGCCTGGAGACCCCAGGGGGGCACCATATATTTT	CAWRPQGGTIYF
NA	TRBJ2-3	TRBV4-2	NA	TGTGCCAGCAGCCTCGTCTCTGTGGGAGCGGCAGATACGCAGTATTTT	CASSLVSVGAADTQYF
NA	TRBJ2-7	TRBV12-3/TRBV12-4	few	TGTGCCAGCAGTTTACGCGACTACGAGCAGTACTTC	CASSLRDYEQYF
NA	TRBJ2-7	TRBV6-6	NA	TGTGCCAGCAGTTCCCACGGCGGGGATGGCGAGCAGTACTTC	CASSSHGGDGEQYF
NA	TRBJ2-7	TRBV30	NA	TGTGCCTGGAGTGTCCAGGTACCCTACGAGCAGTACTTC	CAWSVQVPYEQYF
TRBD1	TRBJ2-7	TRBV27	NA	TGTGCCAGCAGCCCGGGACAGGGTCTTAAGCAGTACTTC	CASSPGQGLKQYF
NA	TRBJ2-7	TRBV18	once	TGTGCCAGCTCACTGACAGCTTACGAGCAGTACTTC	CASSLTAYEQYF
NA	TRBJ1-2	TRBV1	NA	TGCACCAGCAGCCAAGTCTCCGGGACAGGCTATTATGGCTACACCTTC	CTSSQVSGTGYYGYTF
NA	TRBJ2-5	TRBV9	NA	TGTGCCAGCAGCACCCGAACGCTAGCGTTAGGAGAGACCCAGTACTTC	CASSTRTLALGETQYF
TRBD2	TRBJ2-3	TRBV5-1	NA	TGCGCCAGCAGCTTGGCCAGTGGGACTAGCTCAGATACGCAGTATTTT	CASSLASGTSSDTQYF
NA	TRBJ2-6	TRBV7-3	NA	TGTGCCAGCAGTTTCAGGGCTGGCGGGGCCAACGTCCTGACTTTC	CASSFRAGGANVLTF
NA	TRBJ2-7	TRBV3-1/TRBV3-2	NA	TGTGCCAGCAGCCAAGCTGGGGGCACCTACGAGCAGTACTTC	CASSQAGGTYEQYF
NA	TRBJ2-7	TRBV27	NA	TGTGCCAGCAGTATCAGGACAGCCTCCTACGAGCAGTACTTC	CASSIRTASYEQYF
TRBD2	TRBJ2-7	TRBV7-2	NA	TGTGCCAGCAGCTGGTTTACTAGCGGGGGCCTTACCTACGAGCAGTACTTC	CASSWFTSGGLTYEQYF
NA	TRBJ2-5	TRBV5-1	NA	TGCGCCAGCAGTTCTCAAGCAGGGGAAGAGACCCAGTACTTC	CASSSQAGEETQYF
TRBD2	TRBJ2-1	TRBV6-5	NA	TGTGCCACCGTCTGGCGGGGGGAGGGGTACAATGAGCAGTTCTTC	CATVWRGEGYNEQFF
TRBD2	TRBJ2-1	TRBV19	NA	TGTGCCAGTACCCGATCTAGCGGGAGGAATTATAATGAGCAGTTCTTC	CASTRSSGRNYNEQFF
TRBD2	TRBJ2-1	TRBV10-3	NA	TGTGCCATCAGGACAGCGGGGGGGGCATGGGATGAGCAGTTCTTC	CAIRTAGGAWDEQFF
NA	TRBJ1-2	TRBV10-3	NA	TGTGCCATCAGTGAGTCCGACAGGTATACTAACTATGGCTACACCTTC	CAISESDRYTNYGYTF
NA	TRBJ1-4	TRBV5-6	NA	TGTGCCAGCACCTCTACCCCTCAGGTGCCTAATGAAAAACTGTTTTTT	CASTSTPQVPNEKLFF
NA	TRBJ2-6	TRBV7-8	NA	TGTGCCACTCGTAACCGGAGCTCTGGGGCCAACGTCCTGACTTTC	CATRNRSSGANVLTF
TRBD2	TRBJ2-1	TRBV30	NA	TGTGCCTGGAGTTTACCTCCGGGACTAGCGGCCTACAATGAGCAGTTCTTC	CAWSLPPGLAAYNEQFF
TRBD1	TRBJ1-3	TRBV19	NA	TGTGCCAGTAGGGATACAGGGGGTCGTGGAAACACCATATATTTT	CASRDTGGRGNTIYF